The 12 T cell receptor beta chains below come from one sample, sequenced in a study of identical twins. TCRdb re-analysed the 5' RACE reads in MiXCR, keeping a single row per CDR3 protein. The sample includes more than 400,000 distinct CDR3 sequences, approximately 14% of them seen just once. These data were likewise used in another study, on yellow fever vaccine responses in identical twins.

What was sequenced was CD4+ T cells sorted from blood. The source is a young woman in good health.

This clonotype was picked up a small number of times. The genes are TRBV11-2 and TRBJ2-7; D is uncertain. The CDR3 sequence is 14 residues long. CDR1 SGHAT and CDR2 FQNNGV come from the germline V gene. The V end lost 1 base, the J end lost 2 bases, and 9 bases lay between the germline ends. This CDR3 is CASSLVPYPYEQYV. The CDR3 nucleotides are TGTGCCAGCAGCTTAGTCCCGTACCCCTACGAGCAGTACGTC.

This clonotype has only a few counts. The chain uses TRBV6-1 and TRBJ2-5; possible D gene TRBD1, 6 bases. Germline V lookup: CDR1 MNHNS, CDR2 SASEGT. V lost 6 bases and J 5 bases, leaving 19 bases between the germline ends. The CDR3 is 15 amino acids. This chain's CDR3 is CASRHDRLGSETQYF. CDR3 DNA: TGTGCCAGCAGACACGACAGGTTGGGTTCGGAGACCCAGTACTTC.

The rearrangement uses TRBV28 and TRBJ2-1; 10 bases line up with TRBD2. The CDR3 runs 16 residues. V dropped 8 bases and J dropped 3; count of bases not matched to a gene: 10. The germline gives CDR1 MDHEN, CDR2 SYDVKM. The CDR3 protein is CASSTTGTSDYNEQFF. The CDR3 bases are TGTGCCAGCTCAACGACCGGGACTAGCGACTACAATGAGCAGTTCTTC.

This clonotype came up a few times. This chain links TRBV12-3 or TRBV12-4 with TRBJ2-5; D gene unclear. The CDR3 runs 13 residues. V dropped 6 bases and J dropped 4 bases, with 12 bases sitting between them. CDR3 DNA: TGTGCCAGCAGCCCCCCAAGAGGAGAGACCCAGTACTTC. Its protein is CASSPPRGETQYF.

This clonotype was recorded a few times. The rearrangement joins TRBV3-1 to TRBJ2-3; 10 nucleotides align to TRBD2. V shed 0 bases and J 1 base; nucleotides not matched to a gene: 1. The CDR3 is 16 amino acids. From germline, CDR1 is LGHDT and CDR2 YNNKEL (reference sequence). The CDR3 spells CASSQDLAGGTDTQYF. In nucleotides, the CDR3 is TGTGCCAGCAGCCAAGATCTAGCGGGAGGCACAGATACGCAGTATTTT.

This clonotype appeared a few times. V gene TRBV12-3 or TRBV12-4 combines with J gene TRBJ1-4; D is undetermined. This CDR3 comprises 14 residues. The V end lost 4 bases, the J end lost 4 bases, and 10 bases lay between the germline ends. CDR3 in DNA: TGTGCCAGCAGTTCGGGCCGGATTAATGAAAAACTGTTTTTT. It encodes CASSSGRINEKLFF.

The chain employs TRBV20-1 and TRBJ2-6, with 7 bases fitting TRBD1. V lost 5 bases to trimming and J lost 4 bases; unmatched junction nucleotides: 8. The CDR3 runs 15 residues. Germline V gene sequence: CDR1 DFQATT, CDR2 SNEGSKA (reference sequence). CDR3 DNA sequence: TGCAGTGCTGGAAAACAGGGGACCGGGGCCAACGTCCTGACTTTC. Protein: CSAGKQGTGANVLTF.

This clonotype was counted a few times. V gene TRBV20-1 combines with J gene TRBJ2-3; either TRBD1 or TRBD2 may fit D (5 bases each). The germline gives CDR1 DFQATT, CDR2 SNEGSKA (reference sequence). This CDR3 has 11 residues. V lost 7 bases to trimming and J lost 4 bases, with 9 bases between them. The CDR3 DNA is TGCAGTGTGGGGGTTGCAGATACGCAGTATTTT. This gives the protein CSVGVADTQYF.

Only one count was recorded for this clonotype. V is TRBV2 and J is TRBJ1-6; D is unresolved. This CDR3 spans 14 amino acids. From germline, CDR1 is SNHLY and CDR2 FYNNEI. With 6 bases removed from V and 9 bases from J, the gap between germline ends came to 15 bases. In DNA form, the CDR3 reads TGTGCCAGCAGGCAAATGGGGTCCGCTTCACCCCTCCACTTT. It encodes CASRQMGSASPLHF.

In its sample, this clonotype was seen a few times. This chain uses TRBV24-1 with TRBJ2-7; D gene unclear. CDR3 length: 12 residues. Deletions cut 8 bases from V and 7 bases from J, with 14 bases between. Germline V CDR1 and CDR2: KGHDR, SFDVKD. CDR3 sequence (DNA): TGTGCCACCACTTCCAGTGACGGAGAGCAGTACTTC. This translates into CATTSSDGEQYF.

J is TRBJ2-2 and V is TRBV28, with TRBD2 matching 11 bases. V lost 8 bases and J lost 0; bases outside the gene matches: 8. Germline CDR1 is MDHEN and CDR2 is SYDVKM. The CDR3 consists of 17 residues. The CDR3 spells CASRTGTSGPNTGELFF. CDR3 in DNA: TGTGCCAGCCGGACCGGGACTAGCGGACCGAACACCGGGGAGCTGTTTTTT.

Comments on this clonotype: At one end, the junction sequence differs from germline, possibly due to a read error. CDR3 bases: TGTGCCAGTATTATAGTTTCGGGTAGCGTCTACGAGCAGTACTTC. This encodes CASIIVSGSVYEQYF. This chain uses TRBV19 with TRBJ2-7; D is possibly TRBD2 (5 bases). Germline values: CDR1 LNHDA, CDR2 SQIVND (reference sequence). The CDR3 totals 15 residues.